This entry describes one T cell receptor beta chain. This sample was included in a study of regulatory T cells in long-lasting Graves disease. Stated time point: newly diagnosed GD, antithyroid drugs for less than 3 months. Isolated PBMC RNA provided the starting material for the TCR library. To make TCR beta libraries, researchers used iRepertoire HTBI primers and Arm-PCR of CDR3 regions. As processed by the authors: Samples collectively showed 62 TRBV and 11 to 15 TRBJ segments. MiXCR, applied by TCRdb to the multiplex PCR reads, yields one record per CDR3 protein. The V and J calls and clone size come from TCRdb's table, not from the authors' own analysis. This table has 450,000 to 650,000 distinct CDR3 sequences, more than 15% appearing once. This CDR3 spans 15 amino acids. V gave up 5 bases and J gave up 2 bases; unmatched junction bases: 4. Germline loops: CDR1 SGDLS, CDR2 YYNGEE. Separately, the same data were catalogued under a study of T cells in Graves' hyperthyroidism and ophthalmopathy. As that study records: HTBI primers drove first-round RT-PCR of the TCR CDR3.

The TCR comes from a woman aged 40-65 years with Graves disease. The chain couples TRBV9 to TRBJ1-4; 9 bases are a match to TRBD1. The specimen comprised peripheral blood mononuclear cells (PBMCs), sampled at new diagnosis, from a patient treated with antithyroid drugs. CDR3 region: CASSGTGSTNEKLFF. The CDR3 region has the DNA TGTGCCAGCAGTGGGACAGGGTCGACTAATGAAAAACTGTTTTTT.